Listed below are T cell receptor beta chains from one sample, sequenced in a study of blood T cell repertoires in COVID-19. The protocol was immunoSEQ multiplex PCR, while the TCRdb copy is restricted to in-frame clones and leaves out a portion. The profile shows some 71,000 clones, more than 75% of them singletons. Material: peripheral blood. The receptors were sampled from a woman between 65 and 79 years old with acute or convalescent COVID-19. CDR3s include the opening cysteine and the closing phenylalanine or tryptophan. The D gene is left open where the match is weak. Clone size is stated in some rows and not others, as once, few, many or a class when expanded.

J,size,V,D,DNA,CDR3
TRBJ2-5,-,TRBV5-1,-,TGCGCCAGCAGCTTGGGACCAACGGAGGAGACCCAGTACTTC,CASSLGPTEETQYF
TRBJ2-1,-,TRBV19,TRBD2,TGTGCCAGTCAAACAACCAGAACGACTAGCGGGGAGCAGTTCTTC,CASQTTRTTSGEQFF
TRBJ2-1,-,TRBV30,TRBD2,TGTGCCTGGACCCTAGGGCTAGCGGGAGAAGGTGAGCAGTTCTTC,CAWTLGLAGEGEQFF
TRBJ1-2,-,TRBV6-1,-,TGTGCCAGCAGTGAATTCTCCTGGCAGGCCTATGGCTACACCTTC,CASSEFSWQAYGYTF
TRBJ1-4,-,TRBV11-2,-,TGTGCCAGCAGACCCTCGGGGGGACGAACTAATGAAAAACTGTTTTTT,CASRPSGGRTNEKLFF
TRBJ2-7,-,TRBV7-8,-,TGTGCCAGCAGCACAGCAGGGGTTACCTACGAGCAGTACTTC,CASSTAGVTYEQYF
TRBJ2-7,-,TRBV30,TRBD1,TGTGCCTGGAGTACCGGGACAGGCTCCTACGAGCAGTACTTC,CAWSTGTGSYEQYF
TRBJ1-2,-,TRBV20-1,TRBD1,TGCAGTGCTAGTCTCCAGGGGGCTGGTGGCTACACCTTC,CSASLQGAGGYTF
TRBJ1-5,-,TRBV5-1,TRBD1,TGCGCCAGCACACCTCCGGGACAGATTTGGCGTCAGCCCCAGCATTTT,CASTPPGQIWRQPQHF
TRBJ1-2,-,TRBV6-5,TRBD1,TGTGCCAGCAGTCCTTGGACAGGTCAAAACTATGGCTACACCTTC,CASSPWTGQNYGYTF
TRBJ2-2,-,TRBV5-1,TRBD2,TGCGCCAGCAGCGGATCCGCGACTAGCGGGAGGTCCGGGGAGCTGTTTTTT,CASSGSATSGRSGELFF
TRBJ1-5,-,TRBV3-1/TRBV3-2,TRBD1,TGTGCCAGCAGCCATGGACAGGGCAATCAGCCCCAGCATTTT,CASSHGQGNQPQHF
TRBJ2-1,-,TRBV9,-,TGTGCCAGCAGCGTACCCCGGGGGTCCTACAATGAGCAGTTCTTC,CASSVPRGSYNEQFF
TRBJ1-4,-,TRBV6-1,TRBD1,TGTGCCAGCAGCCTGGGGACAGGCGGTGAAAAACTGTTTTTT,CASSLGTGGEKLFF
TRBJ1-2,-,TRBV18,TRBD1,TGTGCCAGCTCACCTCGACAGGGGTCGACTAACTATGGCTACACCTTC,CASSPRQGSTNYGYTF
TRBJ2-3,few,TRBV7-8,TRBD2,TGTGCCAGCAGCTCTGGACTAGCGGGAGCCCGGTTCACAGATACGCAGTATTTT,CASSSGLAGARFTDTQYF
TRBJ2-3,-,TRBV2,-,TGTGCCAGGATGACAGGCCCCACAGATACGCAGTATTTT,CARMTGPTDTQYF
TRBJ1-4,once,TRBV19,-,TGTGCCAGTAGTATCTTCGGGGTGCGAGATGAAAAACTGTTTTTT,CASSIFGVRDEKLFF
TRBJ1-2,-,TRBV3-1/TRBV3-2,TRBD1,TGTGCCAGCAGCCAAGTTGGGGGACAGGGATTCGGCTACACCTTC,CASSQVGGQGFGYTF
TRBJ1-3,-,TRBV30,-,TGTGCCTGTCTCCTGGAGGCGAGCTCTGGAAACACCATATATTTT,CACLLEASSGNTIYF
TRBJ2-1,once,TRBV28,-,TGTGCCAGCAGTTTATCGAAAAGGGGAAGGGATGAGCAGTTCTTC,CASSLSKRGRDEQFF
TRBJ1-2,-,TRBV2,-,TGTGCCAGCAGTGAAGTGGCTTTGGACTATGGCTACACCTTC,CASSEVALDYGYTF
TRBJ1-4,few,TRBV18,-,TGTGCCAGCTCACCGAATGCGGAAGATAAACTGTTTTTT,CASSPNAEDKLFF
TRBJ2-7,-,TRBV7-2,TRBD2,TGTGCCAGCAGCTCGGGGACTAGCGGGATAAATAACTGGTACTTC,CASSSGTSGINNWYF
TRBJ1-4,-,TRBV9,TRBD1,TGTGCCAGCAGCGAAGGGATCAGGGACAGAAAGTATTTT,CASSEGIRDRKYF
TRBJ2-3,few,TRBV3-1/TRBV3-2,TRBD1,TGTGCCAGCAGAAGGACAGGGGCCCCCACAGATACGCAGTATTTT,CASRRTGAPTDTQYF
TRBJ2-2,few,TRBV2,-,TGTGCCAGCAGAGCGCTTACTTTGTCCGGGGAGCTGTTTTTT,CASRALTLSGELFF
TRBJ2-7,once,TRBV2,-,TGTGCCAGCTCGACAGATACCTACGAGCAGTACTTC,CASSTDTYEQYF
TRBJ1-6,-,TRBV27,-,TGTGCCAGCAGTCACAAAAAGGAGGGACTCTATAATTCACCCCTCCACTTT,CASSHKKEGLYNSPLHF
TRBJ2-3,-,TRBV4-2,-,TGTGCCAGCGAAGGACAGAGCACAGATACGCAGTATTTT,CASEGQSTDTQYF
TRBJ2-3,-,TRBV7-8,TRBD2,TGTGCCGGGGCGGGGGGCTTCACAGATACGCAGTATTTT,CAGAGGFTDTQYF
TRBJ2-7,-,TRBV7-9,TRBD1,TGTGCCAGCAGCGTTGGACAGGCCTCCTACGAGCAGTACTTC,CASSVGQASYEQYF
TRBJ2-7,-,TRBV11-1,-,TGTGCCAGCAGCTTAGACCCCGTCCCGGGGGCCTACGAGCAGTACTTC,CASSLDPVPGAYEQYF
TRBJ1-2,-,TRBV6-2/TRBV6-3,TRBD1,TGTGCCAGCAGTTCCGACAGGGTAGGCGGCTACACCTTC,CASSSDRVGGYTF
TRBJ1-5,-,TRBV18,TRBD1,TGTGCCAGCTCACCTGGGACAGGTGATCAGCCCCAGCATTTT,CASSPGTGDQPQHF
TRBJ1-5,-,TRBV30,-,TGTGCCTGGAGATCCCCGTACCGACAGGATTCGAATAAGGGGAGCAATCAGCCCCAGCATTTT,CAWRSPYRQDSNKGSNQPQHF
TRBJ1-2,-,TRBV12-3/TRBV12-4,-,TGTGCCAGCAGTCTCGGAGTCAGTGGCTACACCTTC,CASSLGVSGYTF
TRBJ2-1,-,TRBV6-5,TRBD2,TGTGCCAGCAGTTACCGGACTAGCGGAGACAATGAGCAGTTCTTC,CASSYRTSGDNEQFF
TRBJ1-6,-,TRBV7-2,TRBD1,TGTGCCAGCAGCTTACGAGGTATGGGACAGGGACACAATTCACCCCTCCACTTT,CASSLRGMGQGHNSPLHF
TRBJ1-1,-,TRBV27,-,TGTGCCAGCAGTTTATTGGGGACTGAGTCGGCTTTCTTT,CASSLLGTESAFF
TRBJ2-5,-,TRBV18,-,TGTGCCAGCTCACCACTACAGGGCGGGGAGACCCAGTACTTC,CASSPLQGGETQYF
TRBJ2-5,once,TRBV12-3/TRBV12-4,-,TGTGCCAGCAGCTTGAGCCCACCCGAGACCCAGTACTTC,CASSLSPPETQYF
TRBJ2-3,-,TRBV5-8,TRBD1,TGTGCCAGCCCGGGACAGGGGGCACTCATGGTAACTAGCACAGATACGCAGTATTTT,CASPGQGALMVTSTDTQYF
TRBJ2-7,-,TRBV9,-,TGTGCCAGCACCCCCACCACCAGTCGCAACGAGCAGTACTTC,CASTPTTSRNEQYF
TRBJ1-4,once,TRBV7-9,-,TGTGCCAGCAGCGGGGGGGTTGCCCCTGCAACTAATGAAAAACTGTTTTTT,CASSGGVAPATNEKLFF
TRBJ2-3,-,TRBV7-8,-,TGTGCCAGCAGCTCCCACACAGGTCTTGGAAGGGGAGATACGCAGTATTTT,CASSSHTGLGRGDTQYF
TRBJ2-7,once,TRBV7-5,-,TGTGCCAGAAGTTCTTTGACAGGGCTCCCCTACGAGCAGTACTTC,CARSSLTGLPYEQYF
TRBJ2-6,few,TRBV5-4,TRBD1,TGTGCCAGCAGCGTCAAAGGACAGGGGGCGCACGGGGCCAACGTCCTGACTTTC,CASSVKGQGAHGANVLTF
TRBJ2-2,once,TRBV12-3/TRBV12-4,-,TGTGCCAGCGGATTCAGGGTTTTTGGGGAGCTGTTTTTT,CASGFRVFGELFF
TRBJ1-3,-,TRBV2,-,TGTGCCAGCAGTGTCCCCGACAGGCCTGGAAACACCATATATTTT,CASSVPDRPGNTIYF
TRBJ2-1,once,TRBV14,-,TGTGCCAGCAGCCCCGGACAGAACTCCTACAATGAGCAGTTCTTC,CASSPGQNSYNEQFF
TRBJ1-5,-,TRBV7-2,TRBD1,TGTGCCAGCAGCAGCGGGACAGGGAGGAATCAGCCCCAGCATTTT,CASSSGTGRNQPQHF
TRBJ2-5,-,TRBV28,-,TGTGCCAGCAGTTTGACAGGGAGGGAGACCCAGTACTTC,CASSLTGRETQYF
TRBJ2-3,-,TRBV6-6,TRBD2,TGTGCCAGCAGCGGCCCTAGCGGGAGGGCCTCTGATACGCAGTATTTT,CASSGPSGRASDTQYF
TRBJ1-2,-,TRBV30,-,TGTGCCTGGAGAAAGGAACAGGTAGCTAACTATGGCTACACCTTC,CAWRKEQVANYGYTF
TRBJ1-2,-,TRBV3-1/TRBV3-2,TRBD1,TGTGCCAGCAGCCAAGGTCAAGACAGGGCGGATGGCTACACCTTC,CASSQGQDRADGYTF
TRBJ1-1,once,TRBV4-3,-,TGCGCCAGCAGCCAAGATTGGTCGGCGGGGAACACTGAAGCTTTCTTT,CASSQDWSAGNTEAFF